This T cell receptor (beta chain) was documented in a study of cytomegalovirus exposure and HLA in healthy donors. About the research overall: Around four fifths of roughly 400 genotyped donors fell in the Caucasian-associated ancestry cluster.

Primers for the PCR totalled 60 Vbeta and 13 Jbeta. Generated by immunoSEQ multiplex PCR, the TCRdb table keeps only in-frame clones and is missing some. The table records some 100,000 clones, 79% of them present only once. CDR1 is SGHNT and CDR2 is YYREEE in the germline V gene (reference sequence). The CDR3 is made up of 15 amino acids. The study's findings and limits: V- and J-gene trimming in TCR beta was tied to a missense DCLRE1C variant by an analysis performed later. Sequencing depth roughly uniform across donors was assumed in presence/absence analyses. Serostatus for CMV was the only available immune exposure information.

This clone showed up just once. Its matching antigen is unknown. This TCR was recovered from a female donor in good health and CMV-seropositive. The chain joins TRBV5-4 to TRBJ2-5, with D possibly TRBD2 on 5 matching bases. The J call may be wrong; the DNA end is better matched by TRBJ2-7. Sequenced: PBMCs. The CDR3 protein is CASSLEGGRFYEQYF. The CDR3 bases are TGTGCCAGCAGCTTGGAGGGCGGGCGGTTCTACGAGCAGTACTTC.